This T cell receptor (beta chain) was observed in a study of cytomegalovirus exposure and HLA in healthy donors. Comments on this clone: Antigen: not known.

Germline trimming cut 7 bases from V and 4 bases from J; bases unmatched to any gene: 3. The CDR3 extends over 12 amino acids. The V gene's germline CDR1 is WSHSY and CDR2 SAAADI. PCR involved 60 Vbeta and 13 Jbeta primers. This table comes from immunoSEQ multiplex PCR, and its TCRdb copy is limited to in-frame clones, with some not included. The sample consists of under 250,000 clones, roughly 84% of them appearing once. The donors comprised healthy bone marrow donors. General study results and limits: In a later analysis, common viral pathogens appeared linked to several of the most significant clusters.

The TCR comes from a girl aged 2 to 10 in good health and CMV-seronegative. The chain has TRBV10-2 and TRBJ1-1; 7 bases map to TRBD1. Sequencing was carried out using PBMCs. CDR3 nucleotides: TGCGCCAGCACCGACAGGGCCACTGAAGCTTTCTTT. As protein: CASTDRATEAFF.